One sample yielded the 28 T cell receptor beta chains listed below, sequenced in a study of PD-L1 blockade in urothelial cancer. Measured with immunoSEQ multiplex PCR; TCRdb has only the in-frame clones, and not every one. The sample carries just over 35,000 clones, 35% to 40% recorded once. The specimen was tumor tissue, collected before atezolizumab (anti-PD-L1) treatment. The receptors were gathered from a man aged 55 to 70 with urothelial cancer.

The V call is TRBV19, the J call TRBJ1-1, with D hard to call. Trimming shortened V by 6 bases and J by 2 bases, and 10 bases separated the two germline ends. Germline lookup yields CDR1 LNHDA and CDR2 SQIVND (reference sequence). The CDR3 length is 13 residues. The CDR3 protein is CASRLHGNTEAFF. The CDR3 DNA sequence: TGTGCCAGTAGGTTACATGGCAACACTGAAGCTTTCTTT.

This clone appeared a few times. The rearrangement links TRBV9 to TRBJ2-6; D gene ambiguous. Looked up from germline, CDR1 is SGDLS and CDR2 is YYNGEE. There are 15 residues in the CDR3. Trimming took 0 bases from V and 0 from J, leaving 4 bases between them. This CDR3 is CASSVDASGANVLTF. Here the CDR3 DNA reads TGTGCCAGCAGCGTAGACGCCTCTGGGGCCAACGTCCTGACTTTC.

The gene calls are TRBV5-1 and TRBJ2-3, with 7 bases matching TRBD2. Germline lookup yields CDR1 SGHRS and CDR2 YFSETQ. This CDR3 spans 15 amino acids. The trim removed 4 bases at V and 2 bases at J, leaving 7 bases unmatched. The CDR3 nucleotides are TGCGCCAGCAGCCTGTTGAGCGGGAACACAGATACGCAGTATTTT. Translation: CASSLLSGNTDTQYF.

V usage is TRBV6-7 and J usage is TRBJ1-1; D might be TRBD1 (5 bases). TRBV6-7 carries the ORF label, with uncertain function. Trimming cost V 5 bases and J 4 bases, with 14 bases left between them. The CDR3 totals 14 residues. As DNA, the CDR3 is TGTGCCAGCAGTGAAGAGATCGGGGGCACTGAAGCTTTCTTT. It codes for CASSEEIGGTEAFF.

The CDR3 reads CASSEAGTSMKTQYF. The CDR3 DNA reads TGTGCCAGTAGTGAGGCCGGGACTAGCATGAAGACCCAGTACTTC. The chain combines TRBV19 with TRBJ2-5, with 9 bases identical to TRBD2. The V and J ends lost 5 bases and 6 bases, in that order; junction bases with no gene match: 10. The CDR3 has 15 residues. Germline V gene data show CDR1 as LNHDA and CDR2 as SQIVND (reference sequence).

This clone was seen more than once but under ten times. Some base is ambiguous or went unread, and X replaces its residue. The J gene is TRBJ1-1, the V gene TRBV28; no reliable D call. CDR1 and CDR2 from the germline V gene are MDHEN and SYDVKM. CDR3 size: 12 residues. The ends were cut back, 2 bases at V and 7 bases at J, with 8 bases in the middle. In DNA form, the CDR3 reads TGTGCCAGCAGTTTAKACAGATTTGAAGCTTTCTTT. Its translation is CASSLXRFEAFF.

This clone was counted at least ten times. The chain couples TRBV6-8 to TRBJ1-4, with TRBD1 matching over 10 bases. Losses at the gene ends were 4 bases for V and 2 bases for J; bases not matched to a gene: 4. Germline V gene lookup returns CDR1 MNHGY and CDR2 SAAAGT. The CDR3 spans 16 residues. CDR3 bases: TGTGCCAGCAGTTTTGGGACAGGGGCCACTAATGAAAAACTGTTTTTT. As protein: CASSFGTGATNEKLFF.

The J gene is TRBJ1-4, the V gene TRBV19; a possible D gene is TRBD1 (5 bases). The V and J ends lost 8 bases and 3 bases respectively, with 13 bases between them. In germline, CDR1 is LNHDA, CDR2 SQIVND (reference sequence). The CDR3 has 14 residues. The CDR3 region has the DNA TGTGCCAGTGTGGGGAGGGGTGCTAATGAAAAACTGTTTTTT. This codes for CASVGRGANEKLFF. The whole variable domain, filled in from reference TRBV19 and TRBJ1-4, reads DGGITQSPKYLFRKEGQNVTLSCEQNLNHDAMYWYRQDPGQGLRLIYYSQIVNDFQKGDIAEGYSVSREKKESFPLTVTSAQKNPTAFYLCASVGRGANEKLFFGSGTQLSVL.

This chain uses TRBV18 with TRBJ1-1; 8 bases map to TRBD1. The germline gives CDR1 KGHSH, CDR2 LQKENI. This CDR3 is built from 16 residues. Unmatched junction bases numbered 6, after V lost 3 bases and J lost 0 bases. CDR3 in DNA: TGTGCCAGCTCACCTGAGACAGGGGTACTGAACACTGAAGCTTTCTTT. Protein sequence: CASSPETGVLNTEAFF.

V is TRBV28 and J is TRBJ1-1; D is unclear. V dropped 2 bases and J dropped 7 bases, with 8 bases sitting between them. CDR3 length equals 12 residues. Per germline, CDR1 MDHEN and CDR2 SYDVKM. CDR3 sequence (DNA): TGTGCCAGCAGTTTAATCCAGAGTGAAGCTTTCTTT. It specifies CASSLIQSEAFF.

This clone was seen many times. The CDR3 nucleotides read TGTGCCAGCAGTTACTCGAGAGGGGGAGGGCGGATTGAGACCCAGTACTTC. Translating gives CASSYSRGGGRIETQYF. This chain joins TRBV6-8 and TRBJ2-5; weak D call: TRBD2 (7 bases). V was cut by 0 bases and J by 5 bases, with 19 bases left in between. The germline gives CDR1 MNHGY, CDR2 SAAAGT. The CDR3 has 17 amino acids.

This chain connects TRBV19 to TRBJ2-7; D is possibly TRBD1 (5 bases). The V gene lost 1 base and the J gene lost 6 bases, with 10 bases spanning the gap. Germline V gene sequence: CDR1 LNHDA, CDR2 SQIVND (reference sequence). This CDR3 has 13 amino acids. The CDR3 protein is CASSIVPGFEQYF. The CDR3 bases are TGTGCCAGTAGTATAGTTCCAGGGTTCGAGCAGTACTTC.

This clone was recorded at least ten times. CDR3 sequence reads: CASSLWSSAGELFF. CDR3 in DNA: TGTGCCAGCAGCTTGTGGTCTTCTGCCGGGGAGCTGTTTTTT. The chain carries TRBV11-3 and TRBJ2-2; D remains ambiguous. This CDR3 contains 14 residues. Germline values: CDR1 SGHNT, CDR2 YENEEA. The V end was cut by 3 bases, the J end by 6 bases, with 11 bases between.

At least ten counts were recorded for this clone. The rearrangement joins TRBV6-8 to TRBJ2-2, with D possibly being TRBD2 (5 bases). Germline V gene lookup returns CDR1 MNHGY and CDR2 SAAAGT. The CDR3 is 15 amino acids. V lost 8 bases to trimming and J lost 4 bases, with 17 bases between them. CDR3 in amino acids: CASRGGFRATGELFF. CDR3 sequence (DNA): TGTGCCAGCCGGGGTGGATTTCGGGCCACCGGGGAGCTGTTTTTT.

The chain combines TRBV28 with TRBJ1-2, with a weak D call TRBD1 (5 bases). The CDR3 runs to 14 residues. Germline V CDR1 and CDR2: MDHEN, SYDVKM. V shed 5 bases and J shed 2 bases, with 12 bases lying between them. The chain's CDR3 is CASSTATGNYGYTF. CDR3 sequence (DNA): TGTGCCAGCAGTACCGCCACAGGCAACTATGGCTACACCTTC.

At least ten counts were recorded for this clone. The chain links TRBV6-8 to TRBJ1-2; tentatively, D is TRBD1 (6 bases). CDR1 MNHGY and CDR2 SAAAGT come from the germline V gene. V was clipped by 9 bases and J by 3 bases, with 17 bases between them. The length of the CDR3 is 14 residues. CDR3 in amino acids: CASLRVGGDYGYTF. The DNA for the CDR3 is TGTGCCAGTCTCAGGGTGGGGGGCGACTATGGCTACACCTTC.

The V gene is TRBV5-1, the J gene TRBJ1-2; 7 bases line up with TRBD1. V was clipped by 7 bases and J by 1 base; unmatched bases: 13. The CDR3 is 16 residues long. CDR1 and CDR2 (germline): SGHRS, YFSETQ. This chain's CDR3 is CASGLEGGTLNYGYTF. CDR3 in DNA: TGCGCCAGCGGGTTGGAAGGGGGCACCCTTAACTATGGCTACACCTTC.

This sequence joins TRBV18 and TRBJ2-3; possible D gene TRBD2, 5 bases. The ends were cut back, 2 bases at V and 0 bases at J, with 15 bases in the middle. The CDR3 sequence is 17 residues long. Germline V CDR1 and CDR2: KGHSH, LQKENI. CDR3 sequence: CASSPGERSTSTDTQYF. CDR3 in DNA: TGTGCCAGCTCACCAGGGGAGCGGAGTACTAGCACAGATACGCAGTATTTT.

V is TRBV30 and J is TRBJ1-2, with D perhaps matching TRBD1 (5 bases). There are 15 residues in the CDR3. The germline V gene has CDR1 GTSNPN and CDR2 SVGIG (reference sequence). Trimming pared 4 bases from V and 7 bases from J, leaving 22 bases between. The CDR3 DNA is TGTGCCTGGATGCCGGCTGGGGGGGAGCTGGTTGGCTACACCTTC. Encoded protein: CAWMPAGGELVGYTF.

This clone was seen only a few times. V is TRBV30 and J is TRBJ2-4; unclear D gene. Germline V gene lookup returns CDR1 GTSNPN and CDR2 SVGIG (reference sequence). The CDR3 sequence is 11 residues long. Trimming stripped 3 bases from V and 6 bases from J, with 6 bases between. CDR3 in DNA: TGTGCCTGGAGAAACGGAAACATTCAGTACTTC. This encodes CAWRNGNIQYF.

V usage is TRBV28 and J usage is TRBJ2-1; D not resolved. V gave up 6 bases and J gave up 4 bases, with 13 bases separating them. The CDR3 length is 14 residues. Per germline, CDR1 MDHEN and CDR2 SYDVKM. The CDR3 sequence is CASSAWQAYNEQFF. The CDR3, as DNA: TGTGCCAGCAGCGCTTGGCAGGCGTACAATGAGCAGTTCTTC.

The chain employs TRBV30 and TRBJ2-1; D is undetermined. Germline assignment: CDR1 GTSNPN and CDR2 SVGIG (reference sequence). The CDR3 has 11 amino acids. The V end lost 4 bases, the J end lost 7 bases, and 8 bases lay between the germline ends. The CDR3 region has the DNA TGTGCCTGGAAGGGTAGGAATGAGCAGTTCTTC. Translation: CAWKGRNEQFF.

This clone was seen a handful of times. The chain is built from TRBV6-8 and TRBJ1-5; 7 positions match TRBD1. The CDR3 totals 14 residues. With V trimmed by 0 bases and J by 6 bases, 2 bases remained unmatched. CDR1 is MNHGY and CDR2 is SAAAGT in the germline V gene. The CDR3 protein is CASSYSTGSQPQHF. CDR3 bases: TGTGCCAGCAGTTACTCGACAGGGTCTCAGCCCCAGCATTTT.

This clone is medium-sized by share. The gene calls are TRBV6-1 and TRBJ2-2; 8 nucleotides agree with TRBD2. J lost 2 bases, V lost 0 bases, and 11 bases had no gene match. The CDR3 runs 19 residues. Germline V lookup: CDR1 MNHNS, CDR2 SASEGT. Written as DNA, the CDR3 is TGTGCCAGCAGTGAAGCGGGGCTGAGCGGGGGTAGAAACACCGGGGAGCTGTTTTTT. Its protein product is CASSEAGLSGGRNTGELFF.

This CDR3 is CASSGTSGSLSPEQYF. For the CDR3, the DNA is TGTGCCAGCAGTGGGACTAGCGGGAGTCTATCCCCCGAGCAGTACTTC. V is TRBV6-8 and J is TRBJ2-7; 14 bases map to TRBD2. The V gene's germline CDR1 is MNHGY and CDR2 SAAAGT. This CDR3 is 16 amino acids long. The V segment lost 5 bases and the J segment 6 bases; nucleotides outside the gene matches: 9.

This clone came up a few times. V usage is TRBV6-1 and J usage is TRBJ2-7, with D perhaps matching TRBD1 or TRBD2 (5 bases each). In germline, CDR1 is MNHNS, CDR2 SASEGT. The V end was cut by 1 base, the J end by 5 bases, with 9 bases between. The CDR3 runs 13 residues. In DNA form, the CDR3 reads TGTGCCAGCAGTGAAGGGGGGTGGAACGAGCAGTACTTC. The encoded protein is CASSEGGWNEQYF.

In its sample, this clone ranks as medium-sized. For the CDR3, the DNA is TGTGCCAGTAGTATCCAGGTGAGCTCCTACAATGAGCAGTTCTTC. It translates to CASSIQVSSYNEQFF. V and J are TRBV19 and TRBJ2-1; D unresolved. CDR1 and CDR2 from the germline V gene are LNHDA and SQIVND (reference sequence). V shed 3 bases and J shed 0 bases, with 9 bases lying between them. CDR3 length equals 15 residues.

The table lists this clone with a few counts. The chain combines TRBV6-8 with TRBJ2-7; 14 bases align to TRBD2. Germline V gene lookup returns CDR1 MNHGY and CDR2 SAAAGT. Trimming cost V 10 bases and J 5 bases; bases outside gene matches: 4. The CDR3 is made up of 13 amino acids. The DNA for the CDR3 is TGTGCCATCACGGGACTAGCGGGAGACGAGCAGTACTTC. The encoded protein is CAITGLAGDEQYF.